Sequencing of this T cell receptor beta chain was carried out in a study of blood T cells in healthy people across ages. This CDR3 region has 15 residues. CDR1 and CDR2 (germline): KGHDR, SFDVKD. Trimming removed 4 bases at V and 4 bases at J, with 12 bases between. This clonotype has more than one count but fewer than ten. Primed by a sample-barcoded 5' primer and a J-beta primer mix, a second PCR proceeded for 7 to 11 cycles. In TCRdb, the 5' RACE reads were re-called with MiXCR into one record per CDR3 protein. The table shows more than 900,000 distinct CDR3 sequences, with 29% occurring only once. The same sample was also used in a study of T cells of mothers and their children.

The genes are TRBV24-1 and TRBJ1-4; D gene uncertain. This sequence originates from a woman aged 40-49 years in good health. Sequencing used blood. CDR3: CATSETSSGNEKLFF. The CDR3 DNA reads as TGTGCCACCAGTGAGACTTCCTCGGGTAATGAAAAACTGTTTTTT.